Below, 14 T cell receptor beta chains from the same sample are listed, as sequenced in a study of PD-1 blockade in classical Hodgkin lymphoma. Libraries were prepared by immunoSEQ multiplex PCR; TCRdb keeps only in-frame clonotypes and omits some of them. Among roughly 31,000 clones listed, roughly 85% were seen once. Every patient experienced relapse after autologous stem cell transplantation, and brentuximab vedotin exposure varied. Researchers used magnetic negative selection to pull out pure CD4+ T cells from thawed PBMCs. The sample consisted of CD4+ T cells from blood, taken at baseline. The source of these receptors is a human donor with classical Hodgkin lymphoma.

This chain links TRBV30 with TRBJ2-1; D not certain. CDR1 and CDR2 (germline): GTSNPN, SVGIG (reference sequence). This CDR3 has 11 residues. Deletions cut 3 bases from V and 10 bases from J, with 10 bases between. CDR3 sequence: CAWSRKREQFF. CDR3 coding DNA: TGTGCCTGGAGCCGGAAGCGCGAGCAGTTCTTC.

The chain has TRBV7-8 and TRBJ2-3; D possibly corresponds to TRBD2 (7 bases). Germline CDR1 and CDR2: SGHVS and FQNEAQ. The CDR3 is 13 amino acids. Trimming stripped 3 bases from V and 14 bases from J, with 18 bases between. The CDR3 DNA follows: TGTGCCAGCAGCTTGGGGGGGGCTGGGGAATGGTATTTT. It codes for CASSLGGAGEWYF.

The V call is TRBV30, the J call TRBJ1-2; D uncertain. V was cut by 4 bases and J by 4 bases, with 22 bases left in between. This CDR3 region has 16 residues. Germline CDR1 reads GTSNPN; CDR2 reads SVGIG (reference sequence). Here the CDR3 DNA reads TGTGCCTGGATATCTTCAGGAGGCGTACTTCCCTATGGCTACACCTTC. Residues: CAWISSGGVLPYGYTF.

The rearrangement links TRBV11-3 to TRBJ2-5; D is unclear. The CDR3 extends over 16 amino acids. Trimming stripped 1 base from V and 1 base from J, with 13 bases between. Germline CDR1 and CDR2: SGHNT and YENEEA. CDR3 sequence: CASSLGGASTQETQYF. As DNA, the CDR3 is TGTGCCAGCAGCTTAGGAGGAGCAAGTACCCAAGAGACCCAGTACTTC.

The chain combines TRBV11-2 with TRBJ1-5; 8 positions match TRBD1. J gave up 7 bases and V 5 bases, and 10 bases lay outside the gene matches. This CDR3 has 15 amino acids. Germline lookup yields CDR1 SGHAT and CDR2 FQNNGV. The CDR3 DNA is TGTGCCAGCAGCCAAGACAGGGGTCGGGAGCAGCCCCAGCATTTT. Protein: CASSQDRGREQPQHF.

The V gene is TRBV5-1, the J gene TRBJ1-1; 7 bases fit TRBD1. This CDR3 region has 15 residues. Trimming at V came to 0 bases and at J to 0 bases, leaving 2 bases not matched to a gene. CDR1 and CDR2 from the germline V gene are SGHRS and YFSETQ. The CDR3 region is CASSLATGVNTEAFF. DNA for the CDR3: TGCGCCAGCAGCTTGGCCACAGGGGTGAACACTGAAGCTTTCTTT.

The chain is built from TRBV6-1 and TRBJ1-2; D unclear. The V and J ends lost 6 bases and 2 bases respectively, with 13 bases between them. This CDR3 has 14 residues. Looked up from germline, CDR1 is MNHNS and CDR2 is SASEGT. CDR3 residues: CASREQQLNYGYTF. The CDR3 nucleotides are TGTGCCAGCAGGGAACAGCAACTAAACTATGGCTACACCTTC.

CDR3 loop: CASSYSRAGATDTQYF. DNA for the CDR3: TGTGCCAGCAGTTACTCGAGGGCGGGAGCGACAGATACGCAGTATTTT. The chain couples TRBV6-5 to TRBJ2-3, with 7 bases identical to TRBD2. The CDR3 sequence is 16 residues long. Germline values: CDR1 MNHEY, CDR2 SVGAGI. The J segment lost 3 bases and the V segment lost 0 bases, leaving 6 bases of the junction unmatched.

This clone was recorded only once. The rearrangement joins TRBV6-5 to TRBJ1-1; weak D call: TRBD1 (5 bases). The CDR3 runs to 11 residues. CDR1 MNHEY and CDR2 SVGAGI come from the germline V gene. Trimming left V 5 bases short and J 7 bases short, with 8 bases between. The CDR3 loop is CASSGTGEAFF. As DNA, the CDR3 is TGTGCCAGCAGTGGTACAGGTGAAGCTTTCTTT.

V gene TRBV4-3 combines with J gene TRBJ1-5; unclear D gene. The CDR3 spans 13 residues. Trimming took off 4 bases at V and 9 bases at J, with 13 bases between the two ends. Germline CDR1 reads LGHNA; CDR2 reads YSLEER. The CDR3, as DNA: TGCGCCAGCAGCCCCCAAGGAGGGAGGCCCCAGCATTTT. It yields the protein CASSPQGGRPQHF.

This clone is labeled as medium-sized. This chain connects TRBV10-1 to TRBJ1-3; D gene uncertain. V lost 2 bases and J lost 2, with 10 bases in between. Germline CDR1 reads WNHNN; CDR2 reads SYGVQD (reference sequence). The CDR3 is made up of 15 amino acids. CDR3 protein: CASSENSLPGNTIYF. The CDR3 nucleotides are TGCGCCAGCAGTGAGAACTCTCTTCCTGGAAACACCATATATTTT.

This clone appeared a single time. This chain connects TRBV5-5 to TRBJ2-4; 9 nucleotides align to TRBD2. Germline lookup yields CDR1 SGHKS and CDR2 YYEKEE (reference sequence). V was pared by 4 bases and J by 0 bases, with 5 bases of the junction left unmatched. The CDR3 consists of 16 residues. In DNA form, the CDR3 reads TGTGCCAGCAGCGGACCAGCGGGAGGAGCCAAAAACATTCAGTACTTC. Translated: CASSGPAGGAKNIQYF. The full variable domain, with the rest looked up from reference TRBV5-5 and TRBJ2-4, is DAGVTQSPTHLIKTRGQQVTLRCSPISGHKSVSWYQQVLGQGPQFIFQYYEKEERGRGNFPDRFSARQFPNYSSELNVNALLLGDSALYLCASSGPAGGAKNIQYFGAGTRLSVL.

Here the CDR3 reads CSVVGAGSFGPTDTQYF. The CDR3 bases are TGCAGCGTTGTAGGAGCAGGGAGTTTCGGGCCTACAGATACGCAGTATTTT. V is TRBV29-1 and J is TRBJ2-3, with D perhaps matching TRBD1 or TRBD2 (5 bases each). Germline assignment: CDR1 SQVTM and CDR2 ANQGSEA. This CDR3 is 17 amino acids long. Trimming cost V 4 bases and J 3 bases, with 23 bases left between them.

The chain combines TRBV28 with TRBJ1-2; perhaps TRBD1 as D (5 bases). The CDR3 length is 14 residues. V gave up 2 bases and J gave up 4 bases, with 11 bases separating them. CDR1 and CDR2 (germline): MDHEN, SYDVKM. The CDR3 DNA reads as TGTGCCAGCAGTTTAGGGGTGGACACCTATGGCTACACCTTC. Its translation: CASSLGVDTYGYTF.